This passage covers 8 T cell receptor beta chains from one sample sequenced in a study of T cell responses to AZD1222 COVID-19 vaccine. The protocol was immunoSEQ multiplex PCR, while the TCRdb copy is restricted to in-frame clones and leaves out a portion. The sample has fewer than 120,000 clones; roughly 92% are singletons. The sequencing used peripheral blood, collected 28 days after the second AZD1222 dose. The receptors shown here come from an adult who received the AZD1222 COVID-19 vaccine.

The V call is TRBV4-2, the J call TRBJ1-1, with no clear D. The CDR3 has 14 amino acids. Germline loops: CDR1 LGHNA, CDR2 YNFKEQ. Between the trimmed V and J ends, which lost 1 base and 1 base, there was a span of 7 bases. The CDR3 region is CASSQGRQNTEAFF. Written as DNA, the CDR3 is TGTGCCAGCAGCCAAGGACGGCAGAACACTGAAGCTTTCTTT.

To note about this clone: One junction end disagrees with the germline gene, perhaps due to a read error. The chain links TRBV6-5 to TRBJ2-1; TRBD2 matches at 7 bases. This CDR3 has 16 amino acids. In germline, CDR1 is MNHEY, CDR2 SVGAGI. The CDR3 DNA follows: TGTGCCAGCAGCTACTTCAGCGGGGTCTCCTACAATGAGCAGTTCTTC. Its protein product is CASSYFSGVSYNEQFF.

The chain couples TRBV19 to TRBJ1-1; tentative D call: TRBD1 (6 bases). Trimming shortened V by 4 bases and J by 1 base, and 13 bases separated the two germline ends. The CDR3 covers 15 residues. Germline lookup yields CDR1 LNHDA and CDR2 SQIVND (reference sequence). CDR3 in amino acids: CASSKAGAGNTEAFF. The CDR3, as DNA: TGTGCCAGTAGTAAGGCAGGGGCCGGGAACACTGAAGCTTTCTTT.

The J gene is TRBJ2-1, the V gene TRBV7-2; D ambiguous. Per germline, CDR1 SGHTA and CDR2 FQGNSA. The CDR3 runs 13 residues. V lost 3 bases to trimming and J lost 8 bases, with 11 bases between them. CDR3 in DNA: TGTGCCAGCAGCTTCTACCGGTCCGATGAGCAGTTCTTC. Translated, it gives CASSFYRSDEQFF. Variable domain in full (rest from reference TRBV7-2 and TRBJ2-1): GAGVSQSPSNKVTEKGKDVELRCDPISGHTALYWYRQSLGQGLEFLIYFQGNSAPDKSGLPSDRFSAERTGGSVSTLTIQRTQQEDSAVYLCASSFYRSDEQFFGPGTRLTVL.

V usage is TRBV6-5 and J usage is TRBJ1-4, with D unresolved. The V end was cut by 0 bases, the J end by 8 bases, with 13 bases between. In germline, CDR1 is MNHEY, CDR2 SVGAGI. The CDR3 is made up of 15 amino acids. The CDR3 nucleotides are TGTGCCAGCAGTTACTCTCCCCACCCAAGAGAAAAACTGTTTTTT. As protein: CASSYSPHPREKLFF.

The chain has TRBV5-6 and TRBJ2-5; 9 bases align to TRBD2. V dropped 0 bases and J dropped 0; count of bases not matched to a gene: 3. CDR1 is SGHDT and CDR2 is YYEEEE in the germline V gene. The CDR3 extends over 16 amino acids. DNA for the CDR3: TGTGCCAGCAGCTTGGCGCTAGCGGGGTACCAAGAGACCCAGTACTTC. This gives the protein CASSLALAGYQETQYF.

The V call is TRBV6-5, the J call TRBJ2-1; 8 nucleotides line up with TRBD2. The junction had 4 bases not matched to a gene; V was cut back by 0 bases and J by 6 bases. The CDR3 is 15 residues long. The germline V gene has CDR1 MNHEY and CDR2 SVGAGI. The CDR3 DNA reads TGTGCCAGCAGTTACTCGGCGCGGGAGGCCAATGAGCAGTTCTTC. Amino acids: CASSYSAREANEQFF.

A few counts support this clone. The rearrangement joins TRBV7-9 to TRBJ1-1; no definite D call. V was shortened by 1 base and J by 0 bases, with 3 bases between the two germline ends. There are 13 residues in the CDR3. Germline V gives CDR1 SEHNR, CDR2 FQNEAQ (reference sequence). The CDR3 region is CASSLVLNTEAFF. For the CDR3, the DNA is TGTGCCAGCAGCTTAGTGTTGAACACTGAAGCTTTCTTT.